These 3 T cell receptor beta chains originate from one sample sequenced in a study of T cell repertoires in cytomegalovirus infection. TCRdb recomputed calls from the reads with MiXCR, one row per CDR3 protein. The sample yields more than 650,000 distinct CDR3 sequences, less than 40% seen once. Sequencing was done on a sample of PBMCs. These receptors were obtained from a human donor in good health (CMV status not recorded). Some clones in this sample may be carry-over from other donors' samples.

Remarks on this clonotype: Being one base from a much bigger clone, this may be a read error. J is TRBJ1-5 and V is TRBV7-8; maybe TRBD1 (5 bases). CDR1 is SGHVS, CDR2 FQNEAQ, per germline. CDR3 length: 18 amino acids. The CDR3 is CASSLEAFARAFNQPLHF. CDR3 nucleotides: TGTGCCAGCAGCTTAGAGGCGTTTGCCAGGGCCTTCAATCAGCCCCTGCATTTT.

The chain recombines TRBV28 with TRBJ1-2, with 8 nucleotides matching TRBD1. The CDR3 extends over 15 amino acids. Germline V CDR1 and CDR2: MDHEN, SYDVKM. With V trimmed by 3 bases and J by 4 bases, 7 bases remained unmatched. The CDR3 spells CASSFGQGALYGYTF. The CDR3 DNA follows: TGTGCCAGCAGTTTTGGGCAGGGGGCCCTCTATGGCTACACCTTC.

V and J are TRBV5-6 and TRBJ2-1; 7 bases agree with TRBD1. V shed 4 bases and J 1 base; nucleotides not matched to a gene: 8. The CDR3 length is 16 residues. Germline CDR1 reads SGHDT; CDR2 reads YYEEEE. CDR3 amino acids: CASSGSTGTSYNEQFF. The CDR3 nucleotides read TGTGCCAGCAGCGGGTCGACAGGGACGTCCTACAATGAGCAGTTCTTC.